The 8 T cell receptor beta chains below were found in one sample sequenced in a study of blood T cell repertoires in COVID-19. The data were produced by immunoSEQ multiplex PCR, yet TCRdb's version contains in-frame clones alone and is incomplete. This repertoire shows over 110,000 clones, approximately 87% found once; its top ten account for around 11%. The sample taken for sequencing was PBMCs or T cells enriched from blood (not recorded which). The receptors originated from a man aged 55 to 70 who had recovered from COVID-19.

The chain employs TRBV19 and TRBJ2-7; possibly TRBD2 for D (5 bases). V lost 5 bases to trimming and J lost 2 bases, with 13 bases between them. Germline values: CDR1 LNHDA, CDR2 SQIVND (reference sequence). The CDR3 length is 14 residues. CDR3 nucleotide sequence: TGTGCCAGTAGTGTACGGGGAACGACCTACGAGCAGTACTTC. Translated, it gives CASSVRGTTYEQYF.

The chain joins TRBV29-1 to TRBJ2-5; no reliable D call. The CDR3 covers 10 residues. Germline CDR1 and CDR2: SQVTM and ANQGSEA. V lost 3 bases to trimming and J lost 5 bases, with 4 bases between them. In DNA form, the CDR3 reads TGCAGCGTTGACGCGGAGACCCAGTACTTC. Its translation is CSVDAETQYF.

Regarding this clone: Other nucleotide sequences in the sample specify the same CDR3. The rearrangement joins TRBV12-3 or TRBV12-4 to TRBJ1-1; a possible D gene is TRBD1 (5 bases). The CDR3 has 13 amino acids. Trimming stripped 3 bases from V and 1 base from J, with 6 bases between. CDR3 bases: TGTGCCAGCAGTTTGGGGGGGAACACTGAAGCTTTCTTT. It specifies CASSLGGNTEAFF.

A single count supports this clone. The chain couples TRBV7-9 to TRBJ1-2, with 8 bases matching TRBD1. Trimming cost V 5 bases and J 9 bases; bases outside gene matches: 8. CDR3 length equals 13 residues. Germline assignment: CDR1 SEHNR and CDR2 FQNEAQ (reference sequence). The CDR3 DNA is TGTGCCAGCAGCCGGACAGGGAATATGAGCTACACCTTC. Its translation: CASSRTGNMSYTF.

This clone occurred many times. CDR3 bases: TGTGCCAGCAGCTTTGACATCATTGGGAATCAGCCCCAGCATTTT. Translating it yields CASSFDIIGNQPQHF. This chain uses TRBV11-2 with TRBJ1-5; the D is unclear. CDR3 length equals 15 residues. V was shortened by 3 bases and J by 4 bases, with 13 bases between the two germline ends. Germline V gene lookup returns CDR1 SGHAT and CDR2 FQNNGV.

J is TRBJ2-1 and V is TRBV11-3; unclear D gene. From germline, CDR1 is SGHNT and CDR2 YENEEA. V was clipped by 5 bases and J by 2 bases, with 19 bases between them. CDR3 length: 17 residues. CDR3 loop: CASSGKLIRSPYNEQFF. The CDR3 nucleotides are TGTGCCAGCAGCGGAAAACTAATACGGAGTCCCTACAATGAGCAGTTCTTC.

This chain connects TRBV10-1 to TRBJ2-7; 7 bases match TRBD2. Germline V CDR1 and CDR2: WNHNN, SYGVQD (reference sequence). The trim removed 4 bases at V and 6 bases at J, leaving 12 bases unmatched. There are 15 residues in the CDR3. The chain's CDR3 is CASSGQGRETTEQYF. The DNA for the CDR3 is TGCGCCAGCAGTGGCCAAGGGCGGGAGACCACCGAGCAGTACTTC.

The V call is TRBV3-1 (or the pseudogene TRBV3-2), the J call TRBJ1-1; D is unclear. There are 13 residues in the CDR3. V lost 3 bases to trimming and J lost 8 bases, with 13 bases between them. Per the germline V gene, CDR1 is LGHDT and CDR2 is YNNKEL (reference sequence). The CDR3, as DNA: TGTGCCAGCAGCCACCCCCATGGCGGGGAAGCTTTCTTT. This encodes CASSHPHGGEAFF.